This T cell receptor beta chain stems from a study of blood T cell repertoires in COVID-19. Overall study context: Collection of acute and convalescent COVID-19 samples took place in the United States, Italy and Spain. PBMCs, B-cell-depleted T cells, or T cells provided the cDNA or gDNA that made up the material.

In the authors' workflow: Quantification of nucleated cells was approximated via reference gene primer amplification. Profiled with immunoSEQ multiplex PCR; TCRdb holds only in-frame clones, not every one. V and J calls and clone size are given by that table; D and trimming were obtained from the DNA. This table holds 30,000 or so clones, approximately 67% found once. The length of the CDR3 is 16 residues. V dropped 5 bases and J dropped 8 bases, with 25 bases sitting between them. Germline V gene sequence: CDR1 LNHNV, CDR2 YYDKDF (reference sequence). V usage is TRBV15 and J usage is TRBJ2-7, with a tentative D call TRBD2 (5 bases). Sequencing was performed on peripheral blood. The source is a human donor in a cohort sampled during active COVID-19. CDR3 in amino acids: CATSYRDTGSSNQQYF. As DNA, the CDR3 is TGTGCCACCAGCTACAGAGATACGGGATCCTCTAACCAGCAGTACTTC.